This TCR beta chain was sequenced in a study of shared clonotypes between healthy human individuals. Germline V CDR1 and CDR2: MNHEY, SMNVEV (reference sequence). The CDR3 is 16 residues long. The trim removed 5 bases at V and 7 bases at J, leaving 13 bases unmatched. Naivety among CD8 cells was defined by CD45RO negativity and positive CCR7 selection, thereby excluding terminally differentiated effector memory CD45RA+ cells. Clones were sequenced by immunoSEQ multiplex PCR, and TCRdb holds only the in-frame ones, with some missing. The top ten clones hold 1% to 1.5% of a sample with 1.5 million to 2.5 million clones, 85% to 95% of them seen once.

V gene TRBV27 combines with J gene TRBJ2-1; 8 bases map to TRBD2. The sequenced sample was naive CD8+ T cells sorted from blood. The receptor was isolated from a young man in good health. Here the CDR3 DNA reads TGTGCCAGCAGTCAAACAGCGGGAGAGGGGGGAAATGAGCAGTTCTTC. Protein sequence: CASSQTAGEGGNEQFF.